The 4 T cell receptor beta chains given below trace back to one sample, sequenced in a study of T cells in Graves' hyperthyroidism and ophthalmopathy. The source material, RNA transcripts, was used to amplify TCR beta CDR3 regions. Researchers ran a first-round RT-PCR on the TCR CDR3 using the HTBI primer set. Each CDR3 protein gets one entry after TCRdb re-called the multiplex PCR reads with MiXCR. The sample has approximately 610,000 distinct CDR3 sequences; roughly 14% are singletons. The sample consisted of blood. The receptors shown here come from a woman aged 40 to 49 with Graves' ophthalmopathy.

The rearrangement joins TRBV4-1 to TRBJ2-5, with D perhaps TRBD2 (5 bases). The CDR3 loop spans 13 amino acids. The V gene lost 8 bases and the J gene lost 5 bases, with 15 bases spanning the gap. Germline values: CDR1 MGHRA, CDR2 YSYEKL. The DNA of the CDR3 is TGCGCCAGCGGAGGAGTATTTGGCGAGACCCAGTACTTC. It encodes CASGGVFGETQYF.

With respect to this clonotype: At one end, the junction sequence differs from germline, possibly due to a read error. The chain links TRBV6-1 to TRBJ2-7; either TRBD1 or TRBD2 may supply D (5 bases each). The CDR3 consists of 13 residues. Germline V gives CDR1 MNHNS, CDR2 SASEGT. CDR3 protein: CASSPTGPYEQCF. CDR3 nucleotide sequence: TGTGCCAGCAGTCCGACGGGGCCCTACGAGCAGTGCTTC.

The gene calls are TRBV11-2 and TRBJ2-7; 10 positions agree with TRBD2. The CDR3 consists of 18 residues. Germline V gene sequence: CDR1 SGHAT, CDR2 FQNNGV. Trimming took 5 bases from V and 2 from J; bases not matched to a gene: 15. CDR3 protein: CASSRNARTSGPAYEQYF. CDR3 DNA sequence: TGTGCCAGCAGCCGGAACGCCAGGACTAGCGGACCCGCCTACGAGCAGTACTTC.

This clonotype appeared a few times. The J gene is TRBJ1-6, the V gene TRBV5-1; 8 bases match TRBD1. The germline V gene has CDR1 SGHRS and CDR2 YFSETQ. The trim removed 4 bases at V and 8 bases at J, leaving 8 bases unmatched. The CDR3 has 15 amino acids. The CDR3: CASSRSTGGDSPLHF. CDR3 bases: TGCGCCAGCAGCAGATCCACAGGGGGTGATTCACCCCTCCACTTT.